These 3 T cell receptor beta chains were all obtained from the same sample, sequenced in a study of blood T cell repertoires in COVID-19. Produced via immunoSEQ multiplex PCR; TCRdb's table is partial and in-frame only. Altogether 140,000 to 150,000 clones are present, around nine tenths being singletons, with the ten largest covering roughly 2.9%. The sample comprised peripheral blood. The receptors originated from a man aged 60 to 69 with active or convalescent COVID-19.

The CDR3 region is CASRGAYNSPLHF. The DNA of the CDR3 is TGTGCCAGCAGGGGCGCCTATAATTCACCCCTCCACTTT. The J gene is TRBJ1-6, the V gene TRBV27; D uncertain. V lost 6 bases, J lost 2 bases, and 5 bases lay in between. The germline V gene has CDR1 MNHEY and CDR2 SMNVEV (reference sequence). This CDR3 contains 13 residues.

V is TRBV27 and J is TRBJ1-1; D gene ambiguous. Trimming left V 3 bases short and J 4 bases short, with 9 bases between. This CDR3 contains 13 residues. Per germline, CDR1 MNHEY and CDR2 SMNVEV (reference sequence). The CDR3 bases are TGTGCCAGCAGTTTTGATAAAGCCACTGAAGCTTTCTTT. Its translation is CASSFDKATEAFF.

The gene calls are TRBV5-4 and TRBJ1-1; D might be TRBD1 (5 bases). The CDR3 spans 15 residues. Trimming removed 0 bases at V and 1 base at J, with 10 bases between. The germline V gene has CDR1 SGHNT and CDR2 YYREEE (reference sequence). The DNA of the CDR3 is TGTGCCAGCAGCTTGGGACCAGGGCGGAACACTGAAGCTTTCTTT. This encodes CASSLGPGRNTEAFF.